Reported below is one T cell receptor (beta chain). Germline lookup yields CDR1 SQVTM and CDR2 ANQGSEA. This CDR3 region has 13 residues. Deletions cut 6 bases from V and 0 bases from J, with 9 bases between. Profiled with immunoSEQ multiplex PCR; TCRdb holds only in-frame clones, not every one. The sample yields fewer than 120,000 clones, approximately 89% seen once. This sample is part of a study of cytomegalovirus exposure and HLA in healthy donors. The sequence derives from a woman between 18 and 29 years old in good health and CMV-seronegative. Specimen: PBMCs. The chain couples TRBV29-1 to TRBJ1-5; a possible D gene is TRBD1 (5 bases). For the CDR3, the DNA is TGCAGCGTAGCAGACAGTAGCAATCAGCCCCAGCATTTT. Translation gives CSVADSSNQPQHF. Full variable domain (outside the CDR3, taken from reference TRBV29-1 and TRBJ1-5): SAVISQKPSRDICQRGTSLTIQCQVDSQVTMMFWYRQQPGQSLTLIATANQGSEATYESGFVIDKFPISRPNLTFSTLTVSNMSPEDSSIYLCSVADSSNQPQHFGDGTRLSIL.